The 18 T cell receptor beta chains given below trace back to one sample, sequenced in a study of identical twins. From the 5' RACE reads, TCRdb called clonotypes with MiXCR, one entry per CDR3 protein. This sample has 550,000 to 700,000 distinct CDR3 sequences, with 9.5% to 10% found just once. The sample was also reused in another study, on yellow fever vaccine responses in identical twins.

Sequencing was performed on PBMCs. Receptors originate from a woman younger than 30 in good health.

This clonotype was counted many times. The chain carries TRBV7-3 and TRBJ2-3; D is undetermined. CDR1 is SGHTA, CDR2 FQGTGA, per germline. V was cut by 0 bases and J by 6 bases, with 10 bases left in between. This CDR3 has 14 residues. The CDR3 coding sequence is TGTGCCAGCAGCTTAACCCCATTGTACGATACGCAGTATTTT. Protein: CASSLTPLYDTQYF.

This clonotype was observed many times. The gene calls are TRBV24-1 and TRBJ1-5; D is uncertain. The germline V and J ends were trimmed by 3 bases and 1 base, with 6 bases remaining between them. CDR1 and CDR2 (germline): KGHDR, SFDVKD. The CDR3 contains 14 residues. The chain's CDR3 is CATSDKGSNQPQHF. CDR3 coding DNA: TGTGCCACCAGTGATAAAGGAAGCAATCAGCCCCAGCATTTT.

This clonotype was recorded a few times. The chain is built from TRBV4-3 and TRBJ2-7; 9 bases are a match to TRBD2. This CDR3 is built from 18 residues. Germline lookup yields CDR1 LGHNA and CDR2 YSLEER. J lost 5 bases, V lost 0 bases, and 14 bases had no gene match. In DNA, the CDR3 is TGCGCCAGCAGCCAAGAGGCGCAGGGGCTAGCGGGAATCAACGAGCAGTACTTC. This encodes CASSQEAQGLAGINEQYF.

The rearrangement links TRBV28 to TRBJ2-7, with D perhaps matching TRBD1 (6 bases). The CDR3 covers 15 residues. Germline V gives CDR1 MDHEN, CDR2 SYDVKM. The germline V and J ends were trimmed by 6 bases and 3 bases, with 18 bases remaining between them. The CDR3 loop reads CASRARTETVYEQYF. In DNA form, the CDR3 reads TGTGCCAGCAGGGCCAGGACAGAGACGGTCTACGAGCAGTACTTC.

This clonotype has ten or more counts. This chain joins TRBV20-1 and TRBJ2-1, with 11 bases matching TRBD2. This CDR3 has 13 amino acids. The germline gives CDR1 DFQATT, CDR2 SNEGSKA (reference sequence). The trim removed 4 bases at V and 4 bases at J, leaving 0 bases unmatched. As DNA, the CDR3 is TGCAGTGCTACTAGCGGGGGGTACAATGAGCAGTTCTTC. This encodes CSATSGGYNEQFF.

This clonotype turned up a few times. The chain carries TRBV7-3 and TRBJ2-2; 11 bases are shared with TRBD2. The CDR3 has 15 amino acids. CDR1 is SGHTA, CDR2 FQGTGA, per germline. V dropped 3 bases and J dropped 6; count of bases not matched to a gene: 3. The CDR3 reads CASSFPSGGSGELFF. CDR3 DNA sequence: TGTGCCAGCAGCTTTCCTAGCGGGGGGTCCGGGGAGCTGTTTTTT.

The CDR3 here is CASSWALSYEQYF. CDR3 nucleotide sequence: TGTGCCAGCAGCTGGGCCCTCTCCTACGAGCAGTACTTC. The genes are TRBV12-3 or TRBV12-4 and TRBJ2-7; the D is unclear. Deletions cut 6 bases from V and 0 bases from J, with 9 bases between. This CDR3 has 13 residues.

Many counts were recorded for this clonotype. The rearrangement joins TRBV2 to TRBJ1-1, with a possible D match to TRBD1 (6 bases). CDR3 length: 13 residues. V dropped 5 bases and J dropped 1 base, with 8 bases sitting between them. The germline CDR1 and CDR2 sequences are SNHLY and FYNNEI. The CDR3 region has the DNA TGTGCCAGCAGTACCAGGGGGAACACTGAAGCTTTCTTT. Protein sequence: CASSTRGNTEAFF.

The chain links TRBV7-8 to TRBJ1-1, with D hard to call. Per the germline V gene, CDR1 is SGHVS and CDR2 is FQNEAQ. The CDR3 has 15 residues. V was trimmed by 1 base and J by 3 bases, leaving 12 bases between them. CDR3 sequence (DNA): TGTGCCAGCAGCTTAGTATCGAGGCCCGACACTGAAGCTTTCTTT. Protein sequence: CASSLVSRPDTEAFF.

This clonotype was recorded many times. The rearrangement joins TRBV5-6 to TRBJ1-6; D unresolved. V was clipped by 4 bases and J by 8 bases, with 13 bases between them. From germline, CDR1 is SGHDT and CDR2 YYEEEE. The CDR3 has 14 amino acids. The CDR3 sequence is CASSPWRVDSPLHF. CDR3 bases: TGTGCCAGCAGCCCTTGGAGGGTTGATTCACCCCTCCACTTT.

V gene TRBV7-2 combines with J gene TRBJ2-3; 8 nucleotides align to TRBD2. The CDR3 extends over 17 amino acids. CDR1 and CDR2 from the germline V gene are SGHTA and FQGNSA. With V trimmed by 1 base and J by 0 bases, 6 bases remained unmatched. CDR3 nucleotides: TGTGCCAGCAGCTTAGTACGGGGGGGCGGTAGCACAGATACGCAGTATTTT. It is translated as CASSLVRGGGSTDTQYF.

Only a few counts were recorded for this clonotype. The chain couples TRBV19 to TRBJ2-3; D gene unclear. This CDR3 region has 14 residues. V was cut by 3 bases and J by 1 base, with 8 bases left in between. Germline-derived CDR1 and CDR2 are LNHDA and SQIVND (reference sequence). The CDR3 DNA sequence: TGTGCCAGTAGTATGCGGACCCGCACAGATACGCAGTATTTT. This sequence encodes CASSMRTRTDTQYF.

The V and J genes are TRBV7-2 and TRBJ2-2; D is undetermined. The V and J ends lost 5 bases and 1 base respectively, with 11 bases between them. This CDR3 contains 15 residues. Germline values: CDR1 SGHTA, CDR2 FQGNSA. CDR3 sequence: CASSRMVLNTGELFF. The CDR3 DNA reads as TGTGCCAGCAGCCGAATGGTCTTGAACACCGGGGAGCTGTTTTTT.

This clonotype was seen a few times. This sequence joins TRBV7-8 and TRBJ2-1; 9 bases are a match to TRBD1. V lost 5 bases and J lost 1; bases outside the gene matches: 9. CDR3 size: 17 residues. Germline V gene lookup returns CDR1 SGHVS and CDR2 FQNEAQ. CDR3 sequence: CASSMIIGQGSYNEQFF. In nucleotides, the CDR3 is TGTGCCAGCAGCATGATCATAGGACAGGGGTCCTACAATGAGCAGTTCTTC.

This clonotype was recorded many times. The genes are TRBV5-6 and TRBJ2-1; 11 bases fit TRBD2. V dropped 4 bases and J dropped 8; count of bases not matched to a gene: 17. CDR3 length: 18 amino acids. CDR1 is SGHDT and CDR2 is YYEEEE in the germline V gene. CDR3 residues: CASSILTSGIIRGHEQFF. The CDR3 DNA reads as TGTGCCAGCAGCATACTGACTAGCGGGATAATAAGAGGCCATGAGCAGTTCTTC.

Many counts were recorded for this clonotype. V usage is TRBV10-3 and J usage is TRBJ2-7, with 7 bases matching TRBD2. Germline V gives CDR1 ENHRY, CDR2 SYGVKD. The CDR3 has 16 amino acids. V shed 3 bases and J 0 bases; nucleotides not matched to a gene: 8. The CDR3 DNA sequence: TGTGCCATCAGTGACCCGGGGAGGGGAAGCTCCTACGAGCAGTACTTC. It specifies CAISDPGRGSSYEQYF.

This clonotype was seen many times. This chain connects TRBV2 to TRBJ2-1, with 9 bases lining up with TRBD2. The CDR3 consists of 17 residues. J gave up 4 bases and V 3 bases, and 10 bases lay outside the gene matches. The germline V gene has CDR1 SNHLY and CDR2 FYNNEI. CDR3 residues: CASSDPMTSGKYNEQFF. The CDR3 region has the DNA TGTGCCAGCAGTGACCCAATGACTAGCGGTAAATACAATGAGCAGTTCTTC.

This clonotype has more than one count but fewer than ten. This rearrangement joins TRBV12-3 or TRBV12-4 to TRBJ1-2, with D possibly being TRBD1 (5 bases). CDR3 length equals 14 residues. V lost 6 bases and J lost 8, with 19 bases in between. DNA of the CDR3: TGTGCCAGCAGCCGGGGCCCGGGAAGGAGGGGCTACACCTTC. It is translated as CASSRGPGRRGYTF.